One sample yielded the 20 T cell receptor beta chains listed below, sequenced in a study of a mutant IDH1 vaccine in newly diagnosed glioma. Time point noted: week 35, safety follow-up. With topical imiquimod, each dose of the vaccine consisted of 300 ug of mutant IDH1 20-mer peptide. Profiling relied on immunoSEQ multiplex PCR, and the TCRdb table lists in-frame clones only, not all of them. There are 25,000 to 30,000 clones in the sample; more than 75% occur only once, and about 7.6% lies in the top ten. For these TCRs, the target antigens are not known. This material consisted of PBMCs, taken from a glioma patient whose treatment included an IDH1 peptide vaccine. These receptors all stem from a man aged 50 to 59 with glioma.

The V call is TRBV4-1, the J call TRBJ1-3; D ambiguous. V lost 1 base, J lost 0 bases, and 10 bases lay in between. From germline, CDR1 is MGHRA and CDR2 YSYEKL. This CDR3 has 16 residues. The DNA for the CDR3 is TGCGCCAGCAGCCAAGTGGACCTATTCTCTGGAAACACCATATATTTT. This codes for CASSQVDLFSGNTIYF.

This sequence joins TRBV6-4 and TRBJ1-1; no reliable D call. CDR3 size: 16 residues. With 1 base removed from V and 1 base from J, the gap between germline ends came to 13 bases. CDR1 and CDR2 (germline): MRHNA, SNTAGT. CDR3 nucleotide sequence: TGTGCCAGCAGTGACTTGAAGGGAACTCCGAACACTGAAGCTTTCTTT. Protein: CASSDLKGTPNTEAFF.

The V and J genes are TRBV19 and TRBJ2-1, with 7 bases lining up with TRBD2. Germline CDR1 and CDR2: LNHDA and SQIVND (reference sequence). Germline trimming cut 7 bases from V and 7 bases from J; bases unmatched to any gene: 13. CDR3 length: 15 residues. As DNA, the CDR3 is TGTGCCAGTACACGTACGGCAAGCGGGATTAATGAGCAGTTCTTC. Translation gives CASTRTASGINEQFF.

This chain uses TRBV30 with TRBJ1-2; D perhaps matches TRBD1 (6 bases). Germline CDR1 GTSNPN, CDR2 SVGIG (reference sequence). The CDR3 loop spans 12 amino acids. Trimming shortened V by 5 bases and J by 8 bases, and 15 bases separated the two germline ends. As DNA, the CDR3 is TGTGCCTGGGCGGACAGTTCCTCCGGCTACACCTTC. Its translation: CAWADSSSGYTF.

This chain links TRBV19 with TRBJ2-7, with D unclear. CDR1 and CDR2 from the germline V gene are LNHDA and SQIVND (reference sequence). The CDR3 totals 12 residues. V was cut by 1 base and J by 6 bases, with 7 bases left in between. The CDR3 bases are TGTGCCAGTAGTATAGTCGGCGGCGAGCAGTACTTC. The encoded protein is CASSIVGGEQYF. The variable domain in full, completed from reference TRBV19 and TRBJ2-7, reads DGGITQSPKYLFRKEGQNVTLSCEQNLNHDAMYWYRQDPGQGLRLIYYSQIVNDFQKGDIAEGYSVSREKKESFPLTVTSAQKNPTAFYLCASSIVGGEQYFGPGTRLTVT.

The chain recombines TRBV5-1 with TRBJ2-7, with a tentative D call TRBD1 (5 bases). The V and J ends lost 3 bases and 8 bases respectively, with 15 bases between them. Germline CDR1 is SGHRS and CDR2 is YFSETQ. This CDR3 comprises 13 residues. The CDR3 spells CASSSFREIKQYF. The CDR3 DNA reads as TGCGCCAGCAGCTCCTTCAGGGAAATAAAGCAGTACTTC.

V usage is TRBV5-1 and J usage is TRBJ2-2; 9 bases match TRBD2. The CDR3 length is 16 residues. Looked up from germline, CDR1 is SGHRS and CDR2 is YFSETQ. The ends lost 4 bases at V and 1 base at J; junction bases unmatched: 5. CDR3 loop: CASSPREGVNTGELFF. The DNA of the CDR3 is TGCGCCAGCAGCCCGCGGGAGGGGGTGAACACCGGGGAGCTGTTTTTT.

This clone was seen a handful of times. The V call is TRBV27, the J call TRBJ1-1; D unclear. There are 16 residues in the CDR3. Trimming shortened V by 0 bases and J by 2 bases, and 13 bases separated the two germline ends. The germline V gene has CDR1 MNHEY and CDR2 SMNVEV (reference sequence). The CDR3 loop reads CASSLSSPWRNTEAFF. The CDR3 DNA follows: TGTGCCAGCAGTTTATCATCCCCCTGGAGAAACACTGAAGCTTTCTTT.

This clone appeared a few times. This chain connects TRBV10-3 to TRBJ1-1, with D uncertain. Germline-derived CDR1 and CDR2 are ENHRY and SYGVKD. V was pared by 3 bases and J by 0 bases, with 8 bases between. The length of the CDR3 is 14 residues. The CDR3 coding sequence is TGTGCCATCAGTGATGGCAGCATGAACACTGAAGCTTTCTTT. The encoded protein is CAISDGSMNTEAFF.

The chain combines TRBV4-1 with TRBJ2-7, with 7 bases that match TRBD1. With 3 bases clipped from V and 4 bases from J, the junction kept 3 bases outside the gene matches. This CDR3 has 13 amino acids. Germline-derived CDR1 and CDR2 are MGHRA and YSYEKL. The CDR3 bases are TGCGCCAGCAGCCAGAACAGGGGATACGAGCAGTACTTC. This codes for CASSQNRGYEQYF.

This clone was picked up one time. This rearrangement joins TRBV9 to TRBJ2-3; a weak D match, TRBD2 (7 bases). This CDR3 is 18 amino acids long. Germline V gene sequence: CDR1 SGDLS, CDR2 YYNGEE. The V and J ends lost 0 bases and 2 bases respectively, with 19 bases between them. The CDR3 DNA reads TGTGCCAGCAGCGTAGGGGGGGGCGGGAGCCACACCACAGATACGCAGTATTTT. Residues: CASSVGGGGSHTTDTQYF.

The J gene is TRBJ1-2, the V gene TRBV10-3; 7 bases agree with TRBD1. This CDR3 comprises 14 residues. Germline V gene lookup returns CDR1 ENHRY and CDR2 SYGVKD. With V trimmed by 6 bases and J by 3 bases, 7 bases remained unmatched. CDR3 coding DNA: TGTGCCATCAGCGCCGCCGGGACAGACTATGGCTACACCTTC. Amino acid sequence: CAISAAGTDYGYTF.

The chain carries TRBV7-2 and TRBJ1-2, with 9 nucleotides matching TRBD1. The V segment lost 5 bases and the J segment 10 bases; nucleotides outside the gene matches: 8. The CDR3 consists of 13 residues. Looked up from germline, CDR1 is SGHTA and CDR2 is FQGNSA. The chain's CDR3 is CASSPGTGYDYTF. The DNA of the CDR3 is TGTGCCAGCAGCCCGGGGACAGGGTACGACTACACCTTC.

V is TRBV2 and J is TRBJ2-1; D may be TRBD2 (7 bases). Germline V lookup: CDR1 SNHLY, CDR2 FYNNEI. The CDR3 consists of 15 residues. Trimming took 2 bases from V and 6 from J, leaving 14 bases between them. Here the CDR3 DNA reads TGTGCCAGCAGTGAAAGAGGGGGGGCGTCCAATGAGCAGTTCTTC. Protein product: CASSERGGASNEQFF.

The chain is built from TRBV11-2 and TRBJ2-5; D is uncertain. The V end lost 1 base, the J end lost 5 bases, and 14 bases lay between the germline ends. The CDR3 consists of 15 residues. Per the germline V gene, CDR1 is SGHAT and CDR2 is FQNNGV. CDR3 loop: CASSLGVRMGETQYF. The CDR3, as DNA: TGTGCCAGCAGCTTAGGCGTTCGAATGGGGGAGACCCAGTACTTC.

The chain recombines TRBV25-1 with TRBJ2-2; no clear D. Germline V gene lookup returns CDR1 MGHDK and CDR2 SYGVNS. V shed 4 bases and J shed 7 bases, with 7 bases lying between them. The length of the CDR3 is 12 residues. The CDR3 bases are TGTGCCAGCAGTGCTCCATACGGGGAGCTGTTTTTT. Protein: CASSAPYGELFF.

The chain carries TRBV29-1 and TRBJ1-1; TRBD1 matches at 8 bases. The CDR3 sequence is 12 residues long. Germline V gene sequence: CDR1 SQVTM, CDR2 ANQGSEA. J was trimmed by 5 bases and V by 5 bases; bases with no gene match: 4. The CDR3 bases are TGCAGCGTTTACAGGGGGGGGACTGAAGCTTTCTTT. Translated, it gives CSVYRGGTEAFF.

This clone was detected only a few times. The V call is TRBV7-9, the J call TRBJ1-5; 10 bases map to TRBD1. The germline V gene encodes CDR1 SEHNR and CDR2 FQNEAQ (reference sequence). Unmatched junction bases numbered 3, after V lost 5 bases and J lost 5 bases. This CDR3 spans 14 amino acids. Here the CDR3 reads CASSRDRGDQPQHF. The CDR3 DNA follows: TGTGCCAGCAGCCGGGACAGGGGTGATCAGCCCCAGCATTTT. The variable domain in full, completed from reference TRBV7-9 and TRBJ1-5, reads DTGVSQNPRHKITKRGQNVTFRCDPISEHNRLYWYRQTLGQGPEFLTYFQNEAQLEKSRLLSDRFSAERPKGSFSTLEIQRTEQGDSAMYLCASSRDRGDQPQHFGDGTRLSIL.

The J gene is TRBJ1-1, the V gene TRBV6-4, with 8 bases identical to TRBD1. V shed 2 bases and J 1 base; nucleotides not matched to a gene: 6. The CDR3 loop spans 16 amino acids. Germline CDR1 MRHNA, CDR2 SNTAGT. CDR3 in amino acids: CASSDAWTGQNTEAFF. The DNA of the CDR3 is TGTGCCAGCAGTGACGCCTGGACAGGGCAGAACACTGAAGCTTTCTTT.

The chain is built from TRBV19 and TRBJ1-4; D gene ambiguous. The CDR3 runs to 15 residues. Germline CDR1 LNHDA, CDR2 SQIVND (reference sequence). V was trimmed by 7 bases and J by 0 bases, leaving 12 bases between them. CDR3 protein: CASMAGDATNEKLFF. The CDR3 bases are TGTGCCAGTATGGCCGGAGACGCAACTAATGAAAAACTGTTTTTT.